The 27 T cell receptor beta chains presented below share a single source sample, sequenced in a study of T cell responses to AZD1222 COVID-19 vaccine. Measured with immunoSEQ multiplex PCR; TCRdb has only the in-frame clones, and not every one. The sample holds roughly 130,000 clones, 86% seen once. This specimen was peripheral blood, taken on day 0 of AZD1222 vaccination. The source is an adult in good health.

The V and J genes are TRBV7-9 and TRBJ1-1; D remains ambiguous. The V end was cut by 1 base, the J end by 6 bases, with 15 bases between. The germline gives CDR1 SEHNR, CDR2 FQNEAQ (reference sequence). The CDR3 has 15 amino acids. The CDR3 DNA reads TGTGCCAGCAGCTTAGGACTTGCCTGGGAGTCTGAAGCTTTCTTT. The encoded protein is CASSLGLAWESEAFF.

This clone was counted once. The rearrangement joins TRBV5-5 to TRBJ1-1; 7 bases agree with TRBD1. J lost 4 bases, V lost 5 bases, and 8 bases had no gene match. The CDR3 runs 14 residues. Germline V lookup: CDR1 SGHKS, CDR2 YYEKEE (reference sequence). The CDR3: CASRPQGRTTEAFF. CDR3 sequence (DNA): TGTGCCAGCAGACCACAGGGGAGGACCACTGAAGCTTTCTTT.

The V gene is TRBV6-6, the J gene TRBJ2-1; 9 positions agree with TRBD2. V shed 6 bases, J shed 4 bases, and the junction held 7 bases outside the gene matches. The CDR3 has 15 amino acids. CDR1 is MNHNY, CDR2 SVGAGI, per germline (reference sequence). The CDR3 DNA sequence: TGTGCCAGCAGCATTAGCGGGAGCCTGTACAATGAGCAGTTCTTC. Amino acids: CASSISGSLYNEQFF.

The J gene is TRBJ2-3, the V gene TRBV7-2; no reliable D call. This CDR3 is built from 13 residues. The germline gives CDR1 SGHTA, CDR2 FQGNSA. V was cut by 0 bases and J by 2 bases, with 3 bases left in between. The DNA of the CDR3 is TGTGCCAGCAGCTTAGCCGTCACAGATACGCAGTATTTT. Its translation is CASSLAVTDTQYF.

The V gene is TRBV21-1, the J gene TRBJ1-1; the table's D call of TRBD1 was not tested on the DNA. TRBV21-1 is a known pseudogene. This CDR3 is built from 15 residues. The CDR3 sequence: CASSIRGQGGTEAFF. CDR3 in DNA: TGTGCCAGCTCGATTAGGGGGCAGGGGGGCACTGAAGCTTTCTTT.

The chain is built from TRBV18 and TRBJ2-7, with 9 bases aligning to TRBD2. CDR3 length: 16 residues. Trimming at V came to 5 bases and at J to 5 bases, leaving 13 bases not matched to a gene. Germline lookup yields CDR1 KGHSH and CDR2 LQKENI. The CDR3 reads CASSSTRGLAAHEQYF. As DNA, the CDR3 is TGTGCCAGCTCATCAACGAGGGGACTAGCCGCCCACGAGCAGTACTTC.

This rearrangement joins TRBV18 to TRBJ2-1; 8 nucleotides align to TRBD2. The CDR3 runs to 16 residues. The V and J ends lost 4 bases and 9 bases, in that order; junction bases with no gene match: 14. Germline CDR1 KGHSH, CDR2 LQKENI. CDR3 sequence reads: CASSRTGTRLNSEQFF. The CDR3 nucleotides read TGTGCCAGCTCACGGACCGGGACTAGGTTGAATTCTGAGCAGTTCTTC.

In this sample, this clone turned up once. The chain joins TRBV19 to TRBJ2-1; 11 bases align to TRBD2. CDR1 is LNHDA, CDR2 SQIVND, per germline (reference sequence). The V and J ends lost 3 bases and 0 bases, in that order; junction bases with no gene match: 22. The CDR3 has 23 residues. CDR3 residues: CASSILTGGEASGRTYSYNEQFF. The CDR3 region has the DNA TGTGCCAGTAGTATCCTGACAGGGGGGGAGGCTAGCGGGAGGACCTACTCCTACAATGAGCAGTTCTTC.

The DNA of the CDR3 is TGTGCCATCAGTGAGTCGGCCCTTATTAACAATGAGCAGTTCTTC. Its translation is CAISESALINNEQFF. The J gene is TRBJ2-1, the V gene TRBV10-3; no reliable D call. V lost 0 bases to trimming and J lost 5 bases, with 11 bases between them. The CDR3 is 15 amino acids. Germline lookup yields CDR1 ENHRY and CDR2 SYGVKD.

Details on this clone: Other nucleotide sequences in the sample specify the same CDR3. CDR3 loop: CASSLQGSEGNEQFF. As DNA, the CDR3 is TGCGCCAGCAGCCTACAGGGCTCGGAGGGGAATGAGCAGTTCTTC. The V call is TRBV5-1, the J call TRBJ2-1, with D perhaps assigned TRBD1 or TRBD2 (6 bases each). The CDR3 sequence is 15 residues long. Trimming took off 4 bases at V and 7 bases at J, with 18 bases between the two ends. Germline V gene data show CDR1 as SGHRS and CDR2 as YFSETQ.

The gene calls are TRBV27 and TRBJ2-1; 16 bases align to TRBD2. Trimming took 7 bases from V and 15 from J; bases not matched to a gene: 9. In germline, CDR1 is MNHEY, CDR2 SMNVEV (reference sequence). This CDR3 region has 14 residues. CDR3 protein: CASTDGTSGRGWFF. The CDR3 coding sequence is TGTGCCAGCACCGACGGGACTAGCGGGAGGGGGTGGTTCTTC.

The genes are TRBV15 and TRBJ2-3; 10 bases line up with TRBD2. Trimming removed 3 bases from V and 5 bases from J; junction bases left unmatched: 17. This CDR3 is built from 19 residues. Germline CDR1 and CDR2: LNHNV and YYDKDF (reference sequence). CDR3 region: CATSRMRTSGVKQRDTQYF. In DNA, the CDR3 is TGTGCCACCAGCAGGATGCGGACTAGCGGAGTAAAACAGCGAGATACGCAGTATTTT.

The chain uses TRBV7-9 and TRBJ1-1; D might be TRBD1 (5 bases). This CDR3 region has 17 residues. CDR1 is SEHNR and CDR2 is FQNEAQ in the germline V gene (reference sequence). Trimming left V 6 bases short and J 0 bases short, with 20 bases between. This CDR3 reads CASRPTTGPRMNTEAFF. The CDR3 DNA follows: TGTGCCAGCAGACCTACCACGGGACCGCGGATGAACACTGAAGCTTTCTTT.

The chain recombines TRBV6-5 with TRBJ2-7; no reliable D call. Trimming stripped 6 bases from V and 1 base from J, with 10 bases between. The CDR3 has 13 residues. The V gene's germline CDR1 is MNHEY and CDR2 SVGAGI. CDR3 loop: CASRPGPSYEQYF. CDR3 in DNA: TGTGCCAGCAGACCGGGTCCATCCTACGAGCAGTACTTC.

The chain joins TRBV7-3 to TRBJ2-5; D is perhaps TRBD1 (5 bases). CDR1 is SGHTA, CDR2 FQGTGA, per germline. This CDR3 has 13 amino acids. Trimming took 5 bases from V and 3 from J, leaving 10 bases between them. The chain's CDR3 is CASSPGHKETQYF. The CDR3 DNA sequence: TGTGCCAGCAGCCCCGGACACAAAGAGACCCAGTACTTC.

The chain combines TRBV6-2 or TRBV6-3 with TRBJ1-2, with no clear D. This CDR3 is 15 amino acids long. V gave up 5 bases and J gave up 6 bases, with 19 bases separating them. CDR1 and CDR2 (germline): MNHEY, SVGEGT. Here the CDR3 DNA reads TGTGCCAGCAGTAACCCGTTATGGGGATGGCATGGCTACACCTTC. Amino acid sequence: CASSNPLWGWHGYTF.

This chain uses TRBV12-3 or TRBV12-4 with TRBJ2-5; maybe TRBD2 (6 bases). CDR3 length: 13 amino acids. Trimming took off 4 bases at V and 5 bases at J, with 11 bases between the two ends. The CDR3 sequence: CASSYSSEETQYF. The CDR3 DNA is TGTGCCAGCAGTTATTCTAGCGAGGAGACCCAGTACTTC.

The rearrangement joins TRBV6-5 to TRBJ1-5; D not certain. The CDR3 sequence is 13 residues long. Between the trimmed V and J ends, which lost 7 bases and 3 bases, there was a span of 10 bases. In germline, CDR1 is MNHEY, CDR2 SVGAGI. For the CDR3, the DNA is TGTGCCAGCACAGCACGGATCAATCAGCCCCAGCATTTT. It encodes CASTARINQPQHF.

This clone occurred a few times. The chain combines TRBV9 with TRBJ1-2; 7 bases agree with TRBD1. Germline trimming cut 0 bases from V and 0 bases from J; bases unmatched to any gene: 2. The germline CDR1 and CDR2 sequences are SGDLS and YYNGEE. There are 15 residues in the CDR3. The CDR3 DNA reads as TGTGCCAGCAGCGTAGGCCAGGGGGCTAACTATGGCTACACCTTC. It yields the protein CASSVGQGANYGYTF. The full variable domain, rest sourced from reference TRBV9 and TRBJ1-2, is DSGVTQTPKHLITATGQRVTLRCSPRSGDLSVYWYQQSLDQGLQFLIQYYNGEERAKGNILERFSAQQFPDLHSELNLSSLELGDSALYFCASSVGQGANYGYTFGSGTRLTVV.

The chain combines TRBV7-9 with TRBJ2-5; no reliable D call. Per germline, CDR1 SEHNR and CDR2 FQNEAQ (reference sequence). There are 15 residues in the CDR3. V lost 1 base and J 2 bases, leaving 11 bases between the germline ends. CDR3 coding DNA: TGTGCCAGCAGCTTAGGTCGTGCGTCACAAGAGACCCAGTACTTC. It codes for CASSLGRASQETQYF.

The rearrangement joins TRBV5-1 to TRBJ2-3; no definite D call. The V gene lost 2 bases and the J gene lost 6 bases, with 7 bases spanning the gap. The CDR3 covers 12 residues. Germline V gives CDR1 SGHRS, CDR2 YFSETQ. The CDR3: CASSFGTDTQYF. DNA of the CDR3: TGCGCCAGCAGCTTCGGAACTGATACGCAGTATTTT. Together with reference TRBV5-1 and TRBJ2-3, the CDR3 gives the full variable domain: KAGVTQTPRYLIKTRGQQVTLSCSPISGHRSVSWYQQTPGQGLQFLFEYFSETQRNKGNFPGRFSGRQFSNSRSEMNVSTLELGDSALYLCASSFGTDTQYFGPGTRLTVL.

The chain is built from TRBV5-4 and TRBJ2-1, with TRBD1 as a possible D gene (6 bases). With 2 bases removed from V and 9 bases from J, the gap between germline ends came to 12 bases. This CDR3 region has 13 residues. CDR1 and CDR2 (germline): SGHNT, YYREEE (reference sequence). The CDR3 sequence is CASSLTGLSEQFF. In DNA form, the CDR3 reads TGTGCCAGCAGCTTAACAGGGCTTTCTGAGCAGTTCTTC.

This clone has just one count. Here the CDR3 DNA reads TGTGCCAGCAGCTTCGCAGGGACTCTCAATGAGCAGTTCTTC. It codes for CASSFAGTLNEQFF. The chain uses TRBV5-4 and TRBJ2-1; weak D call: TRBD2 (6 bases). Trimming shortened V by 2 bases and J by 6 bases, and 12 bases separated the two germline ends. The CDR3 runs to 14 residues. The germline V gene has CDR1 SGHNT and CDR2 YYREEE (reference sequence).

CDR3 DNA sequence: TGTGCCAGCAGTTTGGGAACTAATGAAAAACTGTTTTTT. This encodes CASSLGTNEKLFF. The V gene is TRBV28, the J gene TRBJ1-4; no definite D call. Germline CDR1 is MDHEN and CDR2 is SYDVKM. The CDR3 is made up of 13 amino acids. The germline V and J ends were trimmed by 3 bases and 1 base, with 3 bases remaining between them.

This clone has just one count. The gene calls are TRBV5-4 and TRBJ2-3, with TRBD2 matching over 9 bases. The V segment lost 0 bases and the J segment 4 bases; nucleotides outside the gene matches: 15. In germline, CDR1 is SGHNT, CDR2 YYREEE (reference sequence). This CDR3 is 19 amino acids long. DNA of the CDR3: TGTGCCAGCAGCTTGGGGGGGACTTTAGGACTAGCGTTCCCAGATACGCAGTATTTT. It is translated as CASSLGGTLGLAFPDTQYF.

V and J are TRBV4-3 and TRBJ1-4; D not resolved. Germline CDR1 LGHNA, CDR2 YSLEER. The CDR3 spans 15 residues. Trimming removed 1 base from V and 5 bases from J, with 11 bases in between. The CDR3 nucleotides read TGCGCCAGCAGCCAAGTGGCCGGCCAAAATGAAAAACTGTTTTTT. Its protein product is CASSQVAGQNEKLFF.

This clone occurred once. The chain links TRBV21-1 to TRBJ1-5. TRBV21-1 is termed a pseudogene. The length of the CDR3 is 16 residues. CDR3 bases: TGTGCCAGCAGCAATCGACCTCGCGCGGAGTATCAGCCCCAGCATTTT. This translates into CASSNRPRAEYQPQHF.